This entry lists 7 T cell receptor beta chains sequenced from one sample in a study of T cell responses to AZD1222 COVID-19 vaccine. TCRdb's table, derived via immunoSEQ multiplex PCR, lists solely in-frame clones and lacks some. Here the sample spans about 130,000 clones, approximately 85% being singletons. The sample in question was peripheral blood, obtained 28 days after the second AZD1222 dose. The receptors stem from an adult who received the AZD1222 COVID-19 vaccine.

V is TRBV7-9 and J is TRBJ2-3; 9 bases map to TRBD2. This CDR3 has 15 residues. Trimming at V came to 3 bases and at J to 2 bases, leaving 3 bases not matched to a gene. Looked up from germline, CDR1 is SEHNR and CDR2 is FQNEAQ (reference sequence). The CDR3 sequence is CASSFLAGLTDTQYF. DNA of the CDR3: TGTGCCAGCAGCTTCCTAGCGGGACTCACAGATACGCAGTATTTT.

This CDR3 reads CASSPTSVQETQYF. The CDR3 DNA reads TGTGCCAGCTCGCCCACTAGCGTTCAAGAGACCCAGTACTTC. J is TRBJ2-5 and V is TRBV18, with 7 bases aligning to TRBD2. Germline V gene sequence: CDR1 KGHSH, CDR2 LQKENI. The junction had 6 bases not matched to a gene; V was cut back by 6 bases and J by 2 bases. This CDR3 region has 14 residues.

The gene calls are TRBV3-1 (or the pseudogene TRBV3-2) and TRBJ2-7; unclear D gene. Germline V gene sequence: CDR1 LGHDT, CDR2 YNNKEL (reference sequence). The CDR3 spans 12 residues. V was shortened by 1 base and J by 8 bases, with 9 bases between the two germline ends. The chain's CDR3 is CASSQVSYQQYF. The CDR3 DNA is TGTGCCAGCAGCCAAGTATCTTACCAGCAGTACTTC.

CDR3: CASSLDFVQGQGNEQFF. CDR3 sequence (DNA): TGTGCCAGCAGCTTAGACTTTGTGCAGGGCCAAGGGAATGAGCAGTTCTTC. V is TRBV11-2 and J is TRBJ2-1; tentatively, D is TRBD1 (5 bases). The CDR3 is 17 residues long. Germline CDR1 SGHAT, CDR2 FQNNGV. Deletions cut 0 bases from V and 7 bases from J, with 19 bases between.

This clone was detected only once. The rearrangement joins TRBV18 to TRBJ2-5; no reliable D call. V was cut by 0 bases and J by 3 bases, with 8 bases left in between. Per germline, CDR1 KGHSH and CDR2 LQKENI. The CDR3 runs to 14 residues. DNA of the CDR3: TGTGCCAGCTCACCACCGAATGGCGAAGAGACCCAGTACTTC. Amino acids: CASSPPNGEETQYF.

The chain employs TRBV9 and TRBJ2-7, with D possibly TRBD1 on 5 matching bases. The CDR3 has 14 amino acids. Trimming cost V 2 bases and J 5 bases, with 14 bases left between them. The germline V gene has CDR1 SGDLS and CDR2 YYNGEE. CDR3 in DNA: TGTGCCAGCAGCGTGGCAGGGCTGGGCCACGAGCAGTACTTC. This codes for CASSVAGLGHEQYF. Full variable domain (outside the CDR3, taken from reference TRBV9 and TRBJ2-7): DSGVTQTPKHLITATGQRVTLRCSPRSGDLSVYWYQQSLDQGLQFLIQYYNGEERAKGNILERFSAQQFPDLHSELNLSSLELGDSALYFCASSVAGLGHEQYFGPGTRLTVT.

The rearrangement uses TRBV30 and TRBJ2-7; 7 bases match TRBD2. The junction had 12 bases not matched to a gene; V was cut back by 0 bases and J by 4 bases. CDR1 and CDR2 from the germline V gene are GTSNPN and SVGIG (reference sequence). There are 16 residues in the CDR3. The CDR3, as DNA: TGTGCCTGGAGTGTAAGGCGGGCGGGAGTGGGTTACGAGCAGTACTTC. It yields the protein CAWSVRRAGVGYEQYF.